The 14 T cell receptor beta chains in this list originate from one sample, sequenced in a study of blood T cell repertoires in COVID-19. Profiling relied on immunoSEQ multiplex PCR, and the TCRdb table lists in-frame clones only, not all of them. Of 350,000 to 450,000 clones listed, 86% are singletons. Specimen: peripheral blood. The origin of the receptors is a woman aged 60-70 years with COVID-19, enrolled during active disease.

The table lists this clone with a count of one. This chain connects TRBV29-1 to TRBJ1-2; 7 nucleotides agree with TRBD1. The junction had 9 bases not matched to a gene; V was cut back by 6 bases and J by 8 bases. The V gene's germline CDR1 is SQVTM and CDR2 ANQGSEA. The CDR3 is 12 residues long. The CDR3 coding sequence is TGCAGCGTCACCGGGACAGAAGTGGGCTACACCTTC. As protein: CSVTGTEVGYTF.

V and J are TRBV7-3 and TRBJ2-6, with 7 positions matching TRBD1. After removal of 3 bases from V and 0 bases from J, the junction contained 2 bases not matched to a gene. This CDR3 is built from 16 residues. CDR1 and CDR2 from the germline V gene are SGHTA and FQGTGA. DNA for the CDR3: TGTGCCAGCAGCTTGGACAGGACCTCTGGGGCCAACGTCCTGACTTTC. This translates into CASSLDRTSGANVLTF. Using reference TRBV7-3 and TRBJ2-6 for the parts outside the CDR3, the full variable domain is GAGVSQTPSNKVTEKGKYVELRCDPISGHTALYWYRQSLGQGPEFLIYFQGTGAADDSGLPNDRFFAVRPEGSVSTLKIQRTERGDSAVYLCASSLDRTSGANVLTFGAGSRLTVL.

The J gene is TRBJ2-1, the V gene TRBV29-1; 9 bases line up with TRBD1. Unmatched junction bases numbered 20, after V lost 5 bases and J lost 9 bases. There are 17 residues in the CDR3. Germline CDR1 and CDR2: SQVTM and ANQGSEA. As DNA, the CDR3 is TGCAGCGTTTCTGGCCCCTCCGGACAGGGGACATCCGGTGAGCAGTTCTTC. As protein: CSVSGPSGQGTSGEQFF.

This clone was recorded a few times. The V call is TRBV24-1, the J call TRBJ2-2, with 10 bases identical to TRBD1. Unmatched junction bases numbered 10, after V lost 9 bases and J lost 4 bases. CDR1 and CDR2 from the germline V gene are KGHDR and SFDVKD. The CDR3 is 16 residues long. CDR3 region: CATGDAGQGVTGELFF. In DNA form, the CDR3 reads TGTGCCACCGGAGACGCAGGACAGGGGGTCACCGGGGAGCTGTTTTTT.

This sequence joins TRBV5-1 and TRBJ2-5; 7 nucleotides match TRBD1. The J segment lost 4 bases and the V segment lost 4 bases, leaving 10 bases of the junction unmatched. The CDR3 is 15 residues long. Germline assignment: CDR1 SGHRS and CDR2 YFSETQ. CDR3 region: CASSQETGMGETQYF. CDR3 coding DNA: TGCGCCAGCAGCCAAGAGACAGGGATGGGAGAGACCCAGTACTTC.

The chain uses TRBV11-3 and TRBJ2-1; D is ambiguous. Germline lookup yields CDR1 SGHNT and CDR2 YENEEA. Trimming removed 5 bases at V and 15 bases at J, with 17 bases between. The CDR3 is made up of 12 amino acids. CDR3 region: CASSTTPPLLFF. The CDR3 nucleotides read TGTGCCAGCAGCACAACCCCACCCCTCCTGTTCTTC.

This clone has a handful of counts. This chain connects TRBV4-3 to TRBJ1-2; TRBD1 matches 10 bases. V lost 4 bases, J lost 14 bases, and 10 bases stayed unmatched. CDR1 is LGHNA and CDR2 is YSLEER in the germline V gene. CDR3 length: 13 amino acids. The CDR3 DNA sequence: TGCGCCAGCAGCCTGGAACGACAGGGGGCGAGGACCTTC. Amino acids: CASSLERQGARTF.

In DNA form, the CDR3 reads TGTGCCAGTAGTCCCCCAGGGGCCTATGGCTACACCTTC. Translated: CASSPPGAYGYTF. J is TRBJ1-2 and V is TRBV19; possibly TRBD1 for D (6 bases). CDR1 and CDR2 from the germline V gene are LNHDA and SQIVND (reference sequence). CDR3 length equals 13 residues. Trimming cost V 5 bases and J 4 bases, with 11 bases left between them.

The chain couples TRBV6-6 to TRBJ2-5, with TRBD2 identical over 13 bases. CDR1 is MNHNY, CDR2 SVGAGI, per germline (reference sequence). The CDR3 loop spans 15 amino acids. V dropped 4 bases and J dropped 4; count of bases not matched to a gene: 3. For the CDR3, the DNA is TGTGCCAGCAGTTTTACTAGCGGGGGGGCAGAGACCCAGTACTTC. Translating gives CASSFTSGGAETQYF.

This chain uses TRBV25-1 with TRBJ1-4; D is unclear. V gave up 8 bases and J gave up 4 bases, with 11 bases separating them. CDR1 is MGHDK and CDR2 is SYGVNS in the germline V gene. The CDR3 extends over 13 amino acids. CDR3: CASDGLINEKLFF. DNA for the CDR3: TGTGCCAGCGACGGACTGATTAATGAAAAACTGTTTTTT.

This chain joins TRBV7-3 and TRBJ2-1; TRBD1 is a possible D gene (6 bases). The CDR3 is 13 residues long. CDR1 and CDR2 from the germline V gene are SGHTA and FQGTGA. Trimming left V 3 bases short and J 5 bases short, with 8 bases between. CDR3 in amino acids: CASSLDRDNEQFF. CDR3 coding DNA: TGTGCCAGCAGCTTGGACAGAGACAATGAGCAGTTCTTC.

The chain has TRBV11-2 and TRBJ2-3, with 7 positions matching TRBD2. Germline V gives CDR1 SGHAT, CDR2 FQNNGV. J lost 4 bases, V lost 1 base, and 5 bases had no gene match. The CDR3 sequence is 15 residues long. The CDR3 DNA sequence: TGTGCCAGCAGCTTAGCAGCGGGATGGCCAGATACGCAGTATTTT. Translated: CASSLAAGWPDTQYF. The full variable domain, completed using reference TRBV11-2 and TRBJ2-3, is EAGVAQSPRYKIIEKRQSVAFWCNPISGHATLYWYQQILGQGPKLLIQFQNNGVVDDSQLPKDRFSAERLKGVDSTLKIQPAKLEDSAVYLCASSLAAGWPDTQYFGPGTRLTVL.

V is TRBV30 and J is TRBJ1-4, with no clear D. Germline V gene data show CDR1 as GTSNPN and CDR2 as SVGIG (reference sequence). CDR3 length: 13 amino acids. Trimming removed 2 bases at V and 8 bases at J, with 12 bases between. CDR3 residues: CAWSSGPREKLFF. CDR3 in DNA: TGTGCCTGGAGTAGTGGGCCTCGGGAAAAACTGTTTTTT. The full variable domain, its missing parts supplied by reference TRBV30 and TRBJ1-4, is SQTIHQWPATLVQPVGSPLSLECTVEGTSNPNLYWYRQAAGRGLQLLFYSVGIGQISSEVPQNLSASRPQDRQFILSSKKLLLSDSGFYLCAWSSGPREKLFFGSGTQLSVL.

This clone was detected only once. This chain connects TRBV15 to TRBJ1-5; D gene unclear. The CDR3 length is 16 residues. CDR1 is LNHNV, CDR2 YYDKDF, per germline (reference sequence). V lost 1 base and J 0 bases, leaving 10 bases between the germline ends. The CDR3 bases are TGTGCCACCAGCAGAGCAGGATGGTATAGCAATCAGCCCCAGCATTTT. Translating it yields CATSRAGWYSNQPQHF.